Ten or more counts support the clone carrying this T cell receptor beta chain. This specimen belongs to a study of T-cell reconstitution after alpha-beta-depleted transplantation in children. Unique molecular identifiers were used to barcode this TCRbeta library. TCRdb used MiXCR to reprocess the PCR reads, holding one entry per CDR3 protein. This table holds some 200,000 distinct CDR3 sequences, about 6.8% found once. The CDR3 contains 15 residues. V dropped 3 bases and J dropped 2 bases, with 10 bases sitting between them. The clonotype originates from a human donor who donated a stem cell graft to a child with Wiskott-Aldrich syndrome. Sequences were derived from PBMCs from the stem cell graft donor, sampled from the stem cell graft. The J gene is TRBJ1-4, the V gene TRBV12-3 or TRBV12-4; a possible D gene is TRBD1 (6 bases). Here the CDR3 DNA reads TGTGCCAGCAGTTTCGACAGGCCCACTAATGAAAAACTGTTTTTT. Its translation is CASSFDRPTNEKLFF.